Included here is one TCR beta chain sequence, with context. Its antigen is unidentified. This sample is part of a study of vaccination and CD4 T cells after COVID-19. Study overall: Each convalescent patient was PCR positive for SARS-CoV-2 on nasal swab; nine or ten cases were mild and one severe.

Time point of the sample: late sampling 161 to 241 days after vaccination in three convalescent patients. Treatment described: approximately nine-day PBMC culture with coronavirus spike peptide pools or control peptides (ViraFEST assay). This CDR3 contains 16 residues. V lost 4 bases and J 7 bases, leaving 22 bases between the germline ends. The Oncomine TCR Beta short-read assay was applied to DNA of cultured CD4+ T cells. TCRdb called the PCR reads again in MiXCR, with one record for every CDR3 protein. The data hold roughly 23,000 distinct CDR3 sequences, with about two fifths observed a single time.

The chain couples TRBV12-3 or TRBV12-4 to TRBJ1-2; no firm D call. This specimen was CD4+ T cells from blood, cultured in vitro, taken about 7 months after SARS-CoV-2 vaccination. The receptor was derived from a human donor who had recovered from COVID-19. CDR3 residues: CASSSTLDMWKVGYTF. The DNA of the CDR3 is TGTGCCAGCAGTTCAACACTTGACATGTGGAAGGTTGGCTACACCTTC.